The 11 T cell receptor beta chains below all came from one sample that was sequenced in a study of cytomegalovirus exposure and HLA in healthy donors. The study ran its PCR with 60 Vbeta and 13 Jbeta primers. Clones were sequenced by immunoSEQ multiplex PCR, and TCRdb holds only the in-frame ones, with some missing. The sample has roughly 120,000 clones; 79% are singletons. Sequencing was carried out using PBMCs. The receptor source for this set is a man between 25 and 39 years old in good health and CMV-seropositive.

J is TRBJ1-5 and V is TRBV27, with D possibly matching TRBD1 (5 bases). Germline V gene lookup returns CDR1 MNHEY and CDR2 SMNVEV (reference sequence). There are 16 residues in the CDR3. The V end lost 2 bases, the J end lost 1 base, and 12 bases lay between the germline ends. The CDR3: CASSLGAGVSNQPQHF. The CDR3 DNA reads TGTGCCAGCAGTTTAGGAGCGGGGGTGAGCAATCAGCCCCAGCATTTT.

V is TRBV10-2 and J is TRBJ2-7, with TRBD1 identical over 8 bases. The CDR3 contains 17 residues. Trimming cost V 3 bases and J 5 bases; bases outside gene matches: 15. Per germline, CDR1 WSHSY and CDR2 SAAADI. Written as DNA, the CDR3 is TGCGCCAGCAGTGACTGGGTAGGACAGGGAATGATAGACGAGCAGTACTTC. This translates into CASSDWVGQGMIDEQYF.

V is TRBV7-3 and J is TRBJ1-1; 7 nucleotides match TRBD1. Germline CDR1 is SGHTA and CDR2 is FQGTGA. V lost 6 bases to trimming and J lost 4 bases; unmatched junction nucleotides: 5. This CDR3 region has 13 residues. The CDR3 spells CASSSQGGTEAFF. CDR3 nucleotide sequence: TGTGCCAGCAGTAGTCAGGGGGGCACTGAAGCTTTCTTT.

Notes on this clone: One junction end disagrees with the germline gene, perhaps due to a read error. The chain has TRBV6-5 and TRBJ2-4, with 9 bases matching TRBD2. The CDR3 has 16 amino acids. Germline V lookup: CDR1 MNHEY, CDR2 SVGAGI. CDR3 in amino acids: CASSSYSGREENSQYF. The CDR3 nucleotides are TGTGCCAGCAGTTCCTATAGCGGGAGAGAGGAAAACAGTCAGTACTTC.

J is TRBJ2-3 and V is TRBV5-6; D is ambiguous. Germline CDR1 SGHDT, CDR2 YYEEEE. The CDR3 consists of 14 residues. Trimming pared 4 bases from V and 0 bases from J, leaving 9 bases between. CDR3 bases: TGTGCCAGCAGCCCGTCGCGGAGCACAGATACGCAGTATTTT. This gives the protein CASSPSRSTDTQYF.

The J gene is TRBJ1-2, the V gene TRBV5-8; 8 bases line up with TRBD1. V shed 1 base and J 8 bases; nucleotides not matched to a gene: 16. Germline V gene data show CDR1 as SGHTS and CDR2 as YDEGEE. This CDR3 is built from 17 residues. The CDR3 coding sequence is TGTGCCAGCAGCTTGAGATTTCGGACAGGGATTTTCAAAGGCTACACCTTC. It encodes CASSLRFRTGIFKGYTF.

The chain employs TRBV14 and TRBJ2-7, with D unclear. Looked up from germline, CDR1 is SGHDN and CDR2 is FVKESK. The length of the CDR3 is 13 residues. V was clipped by 6 bases and J by 4 bases, with 13 bases between them. The DNA for the CDR3 is TGTGCCAGCAGGCTCGACGGCGGATACGAGCAGTACTTC. Translating it yields CASRLDGGYEQYF.

This chain connects TRBV5-1 to TRBJ1-2; TRBD1 aligns across 9 bases. This CDR3 spans 16 amino acids. Trimming at V came to 0 bases and at J to 4 bases, leaving 7 bases not matched to a gene. Germline values: CDR1 SGHRS, CDR2 YFSETQ. CDR3 in amino acids: CASSLDLGQGSYGYTF. Here the CDR3 DNA reads TGCGCCAGCAGCTTGGATTTGGGACAGGGTAGCTATGGCTACACCTTC.

The chain joins TRBV4-2 to TRBJ2-7; TRBD2 matches 16 bases. The V gene's germline CDR1 is LGHNA and CDR2 YNFKEQ. The V segment lost 0 bases and the J segment 10 bases; nucleotides outside the gene matches: 9. This CDR3 contains 17 residues. In nucleotides, the CDR3 is TGTGCCAGCAGCCAAGAGGGGGGACTAGCGGGAGGGACGATTCAGTACTTC. It translates to CASSQEGGLAGGTIQYF.

The chain recombines TRBV30 with TRBJ1-5; no firm D call. The CDR3 has 16 amino acids. In germline, CDR1 is GTSNPN, CDR2 SVGIG (reference sequence). The germline V and J ends were trimmed by 1 base and 0 bases, with 13 bases remaining between them. This CDR3 reads CAWSAPSTSSNQPQHF. The DNA of the CDR3 is TGTGCCTGGAGTGCTCCATCGACAAGTAGCAATCAGCCCCAGCATTTT.

Comments on this clone: The same CDR3 also results from other DNA sequences found in this sample. The V call is TRBV11-2, the J call TRBJ1-1; no reliable D call. Germline V gene sequence: CDR1 SGHAT, CDR2 FQNNGV. Trimming left V 0 bases short and J 4 bases short, with 6 bases between. There are 13 residues in the CDR3. Written as DNA, the CDR3 is TGTGCCAGCAGCTTAGAGCGGGGCACTGAAGCTTTCTTT. Encoded protein: CASSLERGTEAFF.